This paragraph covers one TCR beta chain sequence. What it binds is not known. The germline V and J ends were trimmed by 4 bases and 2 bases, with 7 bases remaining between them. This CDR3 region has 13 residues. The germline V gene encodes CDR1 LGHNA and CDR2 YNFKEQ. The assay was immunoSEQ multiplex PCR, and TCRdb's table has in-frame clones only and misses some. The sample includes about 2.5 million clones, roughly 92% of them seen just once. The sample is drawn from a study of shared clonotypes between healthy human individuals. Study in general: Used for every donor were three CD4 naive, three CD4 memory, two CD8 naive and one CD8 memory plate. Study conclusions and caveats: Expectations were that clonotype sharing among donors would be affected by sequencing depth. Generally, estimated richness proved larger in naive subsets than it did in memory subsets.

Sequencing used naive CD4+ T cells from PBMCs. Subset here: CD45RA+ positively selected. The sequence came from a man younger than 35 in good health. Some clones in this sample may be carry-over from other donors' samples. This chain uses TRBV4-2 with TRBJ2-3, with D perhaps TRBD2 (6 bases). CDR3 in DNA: TGTGCCAGCAGCCGGGGGGACACAGATACGCAGTATTTT. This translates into CASSRGDTDTQYF.